The rows below give T cell receptor beta chains drawn from one sample of a study of radiation and T cells in renal cell carcinoma. Using immunoSEQ multiplex PCR, the repertoire was profiled, and TCRdb retains in-frame clones only, with some absent. The sample records roughly 130,000 clones, around nine tenths being singletons. The sample consisted of blood, taken from a patient whose treatment included radiotherapy and nephrectomy. The receptor source for this set is a woman aged 70-85 years with renal cell carcinoma. Each CDR3 is given with its conserved first and last residue. D genes are given only for firm matches. Only part of the rows carry a size: once, few, many, or a class if the clone is expanded.

J gene	D gene	clone size	V gene	CDR3 protein	CDR3 DNA
TRBJ1-1	.	once	TRBV5-1	CASSLGETVNTEAFF	TGCGCCAGCAGCTTGGGGGAGACGGTGAACACTGAAGCTTTCTTT
TRBJ1-1	TRBD1	.	TRBV6-6	CASRTGGTEAFF	TGTGCCAGTAGGACAGGGGGCACTGAAGCTTTCTTT
TRBJ2-1	.	.	TRBV4-3	CASSQVWVTNNEQFF	TGCGCCAGCAGCCAAGTGTGGGTCACAAACAATGAGCAGTTCTTC
TRBJ1-2	.	.	TRBV6-5	CASREKQASHGYTF	TGTGCCAGCAGGGAAAAACAGGCATCCCATGGCTACACCTTC
TRBJ2-1	TRBD1	.	TRBV23-1	CASSQTGTAVGNEQFF	TGCGCCAGCAGTCAAACCGGGACAGCCGTGGGCAATGAGCAGTTCTTC
TRBJ2-2	.	once	TRBV6-1	CASSAQGVPGELFF	TGTGCCAGCAGTGCCCAGGGTGTGCCCGGGGAGCTGTTTTTT
TRBJ2-3	.	.	TRBV2	CASSEALGDTQYF	TGTGCCAGCAGTGAAGCGCTGGGCGATACGCAGTATTTT
TRBJ1-1	TRBD1	once	TRBV13	CASSLDRAVPEAFF	TGTGCCAGCAGCTTGGACAGGGCTGTACCTGAAGCTTTCTTT
TRBJ2-1	TRBD1	.	TRBV5-1	CASSGTDKGNEQFF	TGCGCCAGCTCCGGGACAGATAAGGGGAATGAGCAGTTCTTC
TRBJ1-5	.	.	TRBV6-1	CASSEASGYLNQPQHF	TGTGCCAGCAGTGAAGCATCAGGCTATCTCAATCAGCCCCAGCATTTT
TRBJ1-5	.	.	TRBV10-3	CAIRGADQPQHF	TGTGCCATCAGGGGGGCTGATCAGCCCCAGCATTTT
TRBJ2-5	TRBD2	.	TRBV5-5	CASSYGLAGAGETQYF	TGTGCCAGCAGCTACGGACTAGCGGGGGCTGGAGAGACCCAGTACTTC
TRBJ1-4	.	once	TRBV6-1	CASSVRLTNRNEKLFF	TGTGCCAGCAGTGTCCGATTAACCAACCGGAATGAAAAACTGTTTTTT
TRBJ1-1	.	few	TRBV9	CASSVVVNTEAFF	TGTGCCAGCAGCGTAGTCGTGAACACTGAAGCTTTCTTT
TRBJ1-1	.	few	TRBV4-3	CASSRGTRDTEAFF	TGCGCCAGCAGCCGGGGCACCCGGGACACTGAAGCTTTCTTT
TRBJ1-1	TRBD1	.	TRBV11-2	CASSHTGGGTEAFF	TGTGCCAGCAGTCACACAGGGGGCGGCACTGAAGCTTTCTTT
TRBJ1-2	.	.	TRBV29-1	CSVEVYPTVEGYTF	TGCAGCGTTGAAGTGTATCCCACGGTCGAGGGCTACACCTTC
TRBJ2-5	TRBD1	once	TRBV19	CASSPLRTGWETQYF	TGTGCCAGTAGTCCACTTCGGACAGGGTGGGAGACCCAGTACTTC
TRBJ1-5	.	.	TRBV4-1	CASSQERPDQPQHF	TGCGCCAGCAGCCAAGAGAGGCCTGATCAGCCCCAGCATTTT
TRBJ2-7	TRBD2	.	TRBV19	CASSIRRGGIFYEQYF	TGTGCCAGTAGTATTAGGCGGGGGGGGATTTTCTACGAGCAGTACTTC
TRBJ1-2	TRBD1	few	TRBV6-6	CASRGQGEGYGYTF	TGTGCCAGCAGAGGACAGGGCGAAGGCTATGGCTACACCTTC